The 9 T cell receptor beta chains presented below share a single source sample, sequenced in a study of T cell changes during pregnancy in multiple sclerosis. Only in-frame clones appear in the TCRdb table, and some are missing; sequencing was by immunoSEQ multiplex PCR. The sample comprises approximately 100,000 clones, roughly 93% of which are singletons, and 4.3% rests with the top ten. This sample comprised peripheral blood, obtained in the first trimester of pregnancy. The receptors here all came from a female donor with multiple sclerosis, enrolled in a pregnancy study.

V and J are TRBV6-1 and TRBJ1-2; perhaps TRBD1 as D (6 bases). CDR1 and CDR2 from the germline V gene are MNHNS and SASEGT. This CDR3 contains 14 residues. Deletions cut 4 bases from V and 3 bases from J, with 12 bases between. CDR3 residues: CASSVTYRDYGYTF. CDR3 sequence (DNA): TGTGCCAGCAGTGTGACTTACAGGGACTATGGCTACACCTTC.

This chain's CDR3 is CASSPAGGWGATNEKLFF. The CDR3 DNA sequence: TGTGCCAGCAGCCCCGCGGGGGGGTGGGGTGCAACTAATGAAAAACTGTTTTTT. The gene calls are TRBV7-2 and TRBJ1-4; D is perhaps TRBD1 (5 bases). Germline V lookup: CDR1 SGHTA, CDR2 FQGNSA. Between the trimmed V and J ends, which lost 5 bases and 0 bases, there was a span of 19 bases. The CDR3 consists of 18 residues. Using reference TRBV7-2 and TRBJ1-4 for the parts outside the CDR3, the full variable domain is GAGVSQSPSNKVTEKGKDVELRCDPISGHTALYWYRQSLGQGLEFLIYFQGNSAPDKSGLPSDRFSAERTGGSVSTLTIQRTQQEDSAVYLCASSPAGGWGATNEKLFFGSGTQLSVL.

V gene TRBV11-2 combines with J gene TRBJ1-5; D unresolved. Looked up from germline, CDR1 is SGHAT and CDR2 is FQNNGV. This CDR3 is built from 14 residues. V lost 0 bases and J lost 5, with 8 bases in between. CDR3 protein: CASSLDPLDQPQHF. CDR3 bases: TGTGCCAGCAGCTTAGATCCCCTCGATCAGCCCCAGCATTTT.

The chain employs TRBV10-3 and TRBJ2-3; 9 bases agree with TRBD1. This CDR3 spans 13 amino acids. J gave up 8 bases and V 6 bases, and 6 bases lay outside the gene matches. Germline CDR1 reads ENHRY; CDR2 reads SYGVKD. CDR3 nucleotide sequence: TGTGCCATCAGCCTACAGGGGGCGGGTACGCAGTATTTT. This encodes CAISLQGAGTQYF.

CDR3 amino acids: CASRWPTGELFF. The CDR3 DNA sequence: TGCGCCAGCAGGTGGCCCACCGGGGAGCTGTTTTTT. The J gene is TRBJ2-2, the V gene TRBV10-2, with unresolved D. This CDR3 is 12 amino acids long. Per germline, CDR1 WSHSY and CDR2 SAAADI. V dropped 6 bases and J dropped 4 bases, with 6 bases sitting between them.

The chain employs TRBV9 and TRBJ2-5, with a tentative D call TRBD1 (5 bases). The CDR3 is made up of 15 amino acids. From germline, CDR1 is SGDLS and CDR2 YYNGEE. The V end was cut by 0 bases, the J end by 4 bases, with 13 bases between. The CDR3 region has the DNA TGTGCCAGCAGCGTAGATGCAGGGCTGCGAGAGACCCAGTACTTC. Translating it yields CASSVDAGLRETQYF.

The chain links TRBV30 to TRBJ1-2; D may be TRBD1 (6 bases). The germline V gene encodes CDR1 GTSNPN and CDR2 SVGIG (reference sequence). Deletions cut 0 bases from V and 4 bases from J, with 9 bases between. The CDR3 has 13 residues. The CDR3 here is CAWSVRQAYGYTF. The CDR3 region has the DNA TGTGCCTGGAGTGTACGACAGGCCTATGGCTACACCTTC.

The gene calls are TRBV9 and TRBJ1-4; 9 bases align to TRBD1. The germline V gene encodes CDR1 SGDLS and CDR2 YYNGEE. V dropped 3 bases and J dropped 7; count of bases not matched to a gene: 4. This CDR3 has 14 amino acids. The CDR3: CASSEQGASEKLFF. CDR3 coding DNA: TGTGCCAGCAGCGAACAGGGGGCGTCTGAAAAACTGTTTTTT. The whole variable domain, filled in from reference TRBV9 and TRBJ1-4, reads DSGVTQTPKHLITATGQRVTLRCSPRSGDLSVYWYQQSLDQGLQFLIQYYNGEERAKGNILERFSAQQFPDLHSELNLSSLELGDSALYFCASSEQGASEKLFFGSGTQLSVL.

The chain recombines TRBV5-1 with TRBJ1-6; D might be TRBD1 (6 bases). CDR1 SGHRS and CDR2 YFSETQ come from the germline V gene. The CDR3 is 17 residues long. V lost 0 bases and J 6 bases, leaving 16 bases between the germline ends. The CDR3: CASSLAQGHGANSPLHF. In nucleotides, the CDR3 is TGCGCCAGCAGCTTGGCTCAGGGGCACGGCGCTAATTCACCCCTCCACTTT.